The TCR beta chain described here comes from a study of cytomegalovirus exposure and HLA in healthy donors. The PCR had 60 Vbeta and 13 Jbeta primers. The data were produced by immunoSEQ multiplex PCR, yet TCRdb's version contains in-frame clones alone and is incomplete. The data contain 120,000 to 150,000 clones, 70% to 90% of them seen just once; the ten biggest clones take up more than 0.5%. The CDR3 totals 14 residues. Germline CDR1 and CDR2: LGHNA and YNFKEQ. Trimming left V 2 bases short and J 8 bases short, with 15 bases between. Source material: PBMCs. This clonotype was obtained from a woman aged 40 to 55 in good health and CMV-seronegative. The chain employs TRBV4-2 and TRBJ1-2, with a possible D match to TRBD1 (6 bases). CDR3 residues: CASSQSYREGGYTF. In DNA form, the CDR3 reads TGTGCCAGCAGCCAAAGTTACAGGGAGGGCGGCTACACCTTC.